This T cell receptor beta chain is drawn from a study of regulatory T cells in long-lasting Graves disease. Construction of the TCR beta libraries employed iRepertoire HTBI primers in conjunction with Arm-PCR of CDR3 regions. TCRdb re-called the multiplex PCR reads through MiXCR, storing one row per CDR3 protein. The sample holds around 230,000 distinct CDR3 sequences; 18% are singletons and the top ten take roughly 23%. General study results and limits: Persistent disease exhibited a predilection for TRBV28, TRBJ1-2 and TRBJ2-5. The small sample size may have reduced accuracy. Fewer public clonotypes were shared by new patients (approximately 1,000) than by persistent patients (2,741).

The sample's time point: newly diagnosed GD, antithyroid drugs for less than 3 months. PBMCs were the source of the RNA used for TCR sequencing. The patient group derived from an endocrinology department in Xi'an, China. The table lists this clonotype with many counts. What it binds is unknown. The length of the CDR3 is 15 residues. CDR1 LGHNA and CDR2 YNFKEQ come from the germline V gene. The V segment lost 6 bases and the J segment 1 base; nucleotides outside the gene matches: 5. This clonotype was obtained from a female donor with Graves disease. The chain joins TRBV4-2 to TRBJ2-7; TRBD2 matches at 11 bases. This specimen consisted of peripheral blood mononuclear cells (PBMCs), obtained at new diagnosis, from a patient treated with antithyroid drugs. This CDR3 reads CASRTGTSGSYEQYF. As DNA, the CDR3 is TGTGCCAGCAGAACCGGGACTAGCGGTTCCTACGAGCAGTACTTC.